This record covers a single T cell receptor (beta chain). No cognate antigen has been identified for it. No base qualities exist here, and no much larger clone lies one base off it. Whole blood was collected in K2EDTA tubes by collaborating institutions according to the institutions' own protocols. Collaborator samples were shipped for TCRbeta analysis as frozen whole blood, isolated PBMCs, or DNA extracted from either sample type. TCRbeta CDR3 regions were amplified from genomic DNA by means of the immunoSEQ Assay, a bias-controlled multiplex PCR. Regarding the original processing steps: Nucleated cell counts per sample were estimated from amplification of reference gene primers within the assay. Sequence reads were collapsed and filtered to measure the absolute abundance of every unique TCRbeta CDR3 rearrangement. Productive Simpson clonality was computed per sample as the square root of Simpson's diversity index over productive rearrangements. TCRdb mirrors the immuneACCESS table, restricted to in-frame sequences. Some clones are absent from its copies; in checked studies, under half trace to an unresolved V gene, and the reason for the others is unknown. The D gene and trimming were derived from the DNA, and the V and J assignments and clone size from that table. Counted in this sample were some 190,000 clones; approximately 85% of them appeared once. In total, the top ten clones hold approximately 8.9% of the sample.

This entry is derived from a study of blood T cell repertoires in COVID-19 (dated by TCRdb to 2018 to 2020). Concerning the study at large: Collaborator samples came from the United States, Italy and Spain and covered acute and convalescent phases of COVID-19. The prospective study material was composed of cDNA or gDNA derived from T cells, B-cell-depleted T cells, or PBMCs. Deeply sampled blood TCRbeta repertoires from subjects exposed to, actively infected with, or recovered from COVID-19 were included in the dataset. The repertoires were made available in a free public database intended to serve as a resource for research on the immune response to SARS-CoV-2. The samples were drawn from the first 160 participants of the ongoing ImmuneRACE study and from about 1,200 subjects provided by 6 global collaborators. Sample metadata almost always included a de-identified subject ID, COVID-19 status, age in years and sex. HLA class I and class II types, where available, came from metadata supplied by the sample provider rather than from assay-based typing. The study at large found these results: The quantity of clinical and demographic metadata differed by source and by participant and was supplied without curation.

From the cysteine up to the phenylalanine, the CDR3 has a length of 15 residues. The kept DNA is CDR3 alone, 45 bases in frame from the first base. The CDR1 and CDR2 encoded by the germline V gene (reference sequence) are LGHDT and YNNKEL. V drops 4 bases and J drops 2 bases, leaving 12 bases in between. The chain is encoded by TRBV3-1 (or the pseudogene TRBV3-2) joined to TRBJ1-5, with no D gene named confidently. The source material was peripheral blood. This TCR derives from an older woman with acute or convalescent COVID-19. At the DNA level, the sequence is TGTGCCAGCAGCCCCGGCGGCGTCGGCAATCAGCCCCAGCATTTT. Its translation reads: CASSPGGVGNQPQHF.